The entry below gives a single TCR beta chain sequence along with its context. This sample was included in a study of blood T cell repertoires in COVID-19. V lost 5 bases and J lost 4, with 16 bases in between. Germline-derived CDR1 and CDR2 are SGHTA and FQGNSA. This CDR3 region has 15 residues. Libraries were prepared by immunoSEQ multiplex PCR; TCRdb keeps only in-frame clonotypes and omits some of them. The sample has over 100,000 clones, 70% to 90% seen once. The TCR was taken from a man between 35 and 55 years old with acute or convalescent COVID-19. The chain carries TRBV7-2 and TRBJ2-3; D might be TRBD1 (6 bases). The sequencing sample was made of peripheral blood. The CDR3 sequence is CASSLSGQNSDTQYF. Here the CDR3 DNA reads TGTGCCAGCAGCCTATCCGGACAGAATTCAGATACGCAGTATTTT.